This TCR beta chain was identified during a study of shared clonotypes between healthy human individuals. Trimming took off 6 bases at V and 7 bases at J, with 13 bases between the two ends. Germline V gene data show CDR1 as SEHNR and CDR2 as FQNEAQ (reference sequence). This CDR3 has 14 residues. Concerning this clone: No antigen is known for it.

The table came from immunoSEQ multiplex PCR; TCRdb's copy has only in-frame clones and leaves some out. The repertoire holds around 2,100,000 clones, with approximately 95% as singletons. The study's findings and limits: How much donors shared clonotypes was expected to be affected by sequencing depth. Some naive CD4 clonotypes, roughly 4.7%, turned up in common across several donors.

The naive CD8 fraction comprised CD45RO-negative cells positively selected for CCR7 and excluded terminally differentiated effector memory CD45RA+ cells. Sequenced sample: naive CD8+ T cells sorted from blood. This chain uses TRBV7-9 with TRBJ1-6, with a possible D match to TRBD1 (5 bases). The TCR comes from a young man in good health. The CDR3 DNA sequence: TGTGCCAGCAGAAACTCAGGGTACAATTCACCCCTCCACTTT. It translates to CASRNSGYNSPLHF.